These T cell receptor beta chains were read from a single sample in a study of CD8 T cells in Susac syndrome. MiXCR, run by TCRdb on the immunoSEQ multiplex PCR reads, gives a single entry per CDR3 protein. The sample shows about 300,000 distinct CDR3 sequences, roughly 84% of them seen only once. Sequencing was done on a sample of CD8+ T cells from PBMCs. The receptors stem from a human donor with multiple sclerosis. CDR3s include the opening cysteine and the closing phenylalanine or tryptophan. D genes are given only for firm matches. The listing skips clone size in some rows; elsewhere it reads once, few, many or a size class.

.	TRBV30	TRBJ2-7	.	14	CAFWDSVKSYEQYF	TGTGCCTTCTGGGACTCCGTGAAGTCCTACGAGCAGTACTTC
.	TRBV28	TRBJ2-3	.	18	CASSYGLGLNHRTDTQYF	TGTGCCAGCAGTTACGGATTGGGACTCAACCATCGCACAGATACGCAGTATTTT
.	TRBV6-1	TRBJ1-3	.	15	CASSEFQGAGNTIYF	TGTGCCAGCAGTGAATTTCAGGGAGCTGGAAACACCATATATTTT
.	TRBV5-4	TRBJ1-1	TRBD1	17	CASSLGQGRLRGTEAFF	TGTGCCAGCAGCTTAGGACAGGGGAGACTCCGGGGGACTGAAGCTTTCTTT
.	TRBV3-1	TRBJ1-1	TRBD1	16	CASSQMTGGPHTEAFF	TGTGCCAGCAGCCAAATGACAGGGGGCCCCCACACTGAAGCTTTCTTT
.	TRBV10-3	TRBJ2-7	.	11	CAISEGYEQYF	TGTGCCATCAGTGAGGGCTACGAGCAGTACTTC
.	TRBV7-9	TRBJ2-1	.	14	CASSLQPSGNEQFF	TGTGCCAGCAGCTTACAACCCAGCGGCAATGAGCAGTTCTTC
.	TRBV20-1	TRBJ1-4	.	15	CSAPWGGRANEKLFF	TGCAGTGCCCCCTGGGGGGGACGGGCTAATGAAAAACTGTTTTTT
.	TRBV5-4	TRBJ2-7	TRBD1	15	CASSLRQGASYEQYF	TGTGCCAGCAGCCTGCGACAGGGGGCGTCCTACGAGCAGTACTTC
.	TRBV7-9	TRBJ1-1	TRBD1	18	CASTISGQGSLRNTEAFF	TGTGCCAGCACCATTTCTGGACAGGGGTCTTTAAGGAACACTGAAGCTTTCTTT
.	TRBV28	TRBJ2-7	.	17	CASSAEDTGPDSYEQYF	TGTGCCAGCAGCGCCGAAGACACGGGACCAGACTCCTACGAGCAGTACTTC
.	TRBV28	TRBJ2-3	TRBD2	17	CASSPPRGGRETDTQYF	TGTGCCAGCAGTCCCCCCCGGGGGGGGAGGGAGACAGATACGCAGTATTTT
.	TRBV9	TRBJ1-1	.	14	CASSPRAGNTEAFF	TGTGCCAGCAGCCCCCGGGCGGGGAACACTGAAGCTTTCTTT
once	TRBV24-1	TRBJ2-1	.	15	CATSGPGARSDEQFF	TGTGCCACCAGTGGCCCGGGGGCGCGGAGTGATGAGCAGTTCTTC
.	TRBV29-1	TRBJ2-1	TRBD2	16	CSVESSREGSYNEQFF	TGCAGCGTTGAGTCCTCCAGGGAGGGCTCCTACAATGAGCAGTTCTTC
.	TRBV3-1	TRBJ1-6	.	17	CASSQDLRQGPYSPLHF	TGTGCCAGCAGCCAAGATCTGCGGCAGGGCCCTTATTCACCCCTCCACTTT
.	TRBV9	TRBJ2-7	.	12	CASSVSSGEQYF	TGTGCCAGCAGCGTAAGTAGCGGCGAGCAGTACTTC
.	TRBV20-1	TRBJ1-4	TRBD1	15	CSAKRTGGTNEKLFF	TGCAGTGCTAAAAGAACAGGGGGAACTAATGAAAAACTGTTTTTT
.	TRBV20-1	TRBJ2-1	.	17	CSARDSNHGSPYNEQFF	TGCAGTGCTAGAGATAGCAATCACGGCAGCCCCTACAATGAGCAGTTCTTC
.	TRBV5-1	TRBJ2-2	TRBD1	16	CASSPKTGERPGELFF	TGCGCCAGCAGCCCTAAGACAGGGGAGAGGCCCGGGGAGCTGTTTTTT
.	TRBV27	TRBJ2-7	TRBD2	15	CASSPTSATGYEQYF	TGTGCCAGCAGCCCAACTAGCGCGACCGGCTACGAGCAGTACTTC
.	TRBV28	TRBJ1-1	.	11	CALGAGLEAFF	TGTGCCCTAGGGGCTGGGCTTGAAGCTTTCTTT